The clone carrying this T cell receptor beta chain was recorded only once. Its target is unknown. This entry is derived from a study of cytomegalovirus exposure and HLA in healthy donors. The wider study: When 398 donors were genotyped, more than 70% of them were found to fall in the Caucasian-associated ancestry cluster. Study-wide findings and caveats: Later work found most CMV-associated TCR beta chains apparently HLA-restricted. Most of the TCR beta V segments (in an earlier analysis) were productive either about 87% or about 30% of the time.

The donors were healthy bone marrow donors. The CDR3 has 12 residues. Deletions cut 5 bases from V and 1 base from J, with 5 bases between. The germline V gene encodes CDR1 SGHVS and CDR2 FNYEAQ. Both 60 Vbeta primers and 13 Jbeta primers went into the PCR. This table comes from immunoSEQ multiplex PCR, and its TCRdb copy is limited to in-frame clones, with some not included. This sample carries 150,000 to 200,000 clones, roughly 83% of them seen once, and the ten largest clones take roughly 1.5%. Sequencing input: PBMCs. This sequence originates from a woman in her forties or fifties in good health and CMV-seronegative. This rearrangement joins TRBV7-6 to TRBJ1-1; weak D call: TRBD1 (5 bases). This chain's CDR3 is CASSQGNTEAFF. The CDR3 nucleotides are TGTGCCAGCAGCCAGGGGAACACTGAAGCTTTCTTT.